This T cell receptor beta chain was sequenced in a study of cytotoxic CD8 clonotypes in ibrutinib-treated CLL. Across the whole study: Investigators collected response samples after a median around twelve months of treatment, range 6 to 36. Average yields of around 230,000 productive templates and tens of thousands of productive rearrangements characterized the samples.

In the case of this clone: As yet, its antigen is unknown.

Germline values: CDR1 SGHNT, CDR2 YENEEA. The V segment lost 4 bases and the J segment 2 bases; nucleotides outside the gene matches: 2. CDR3 length: 14 residues. A 1 in 200,000 to 1 in 1 million T cell depth was the sequencing target. The assay was immunoSEQ multiplex PCR, and TCRdb's table has in-frame clones only and misses some. This sample has about 200,000 clones, with 60% to 80% found just once. Study-wide results and caveats: Public clonotypes, found uncommonly, either contracted or stayed stable on treatment.

The chain carries TRBV11-3 and TRBJ2-5, with 9 bases aligning to TRBD1. The sequence was obtained from a human donor with chronic lymphocytic leukemia. Specimen: PBMCs, collected after 12 months of ibrutinib treatment. DNA for the CDR3: TGTGCCAGCAGCTCCGGGACAGGGCAAGAGACCCAGTACTTC. Its protein product is CASSSGTGQETQYF.